Listed below are T cell receptor beta chains from one sample, sequenced in a study of blood T cell repertoires in COVID-19. The method was immunoSEQ multiplex PCR; TCRdb's version includes in-frame clones alone and lacks a portion of them. The sample lists 200,000 or so clones; roughly 90% were seen once. The sequenced sample was peripheral blood. Receptors originate from a man aged 60-69 years with COVID-19, enrolled during active disease. Each CDR3 is given with its conserved first and last residue.

TRBJ1-2 TRBV30 CAWRRLDFPYGYTF
TRBJ2-7 TRBV6-5 CASRDRGRPYEQYF
TRBJ2-1 TRBV11-2 CASRSGQVHNEQFF
TRBJ1-5 TRBV5-8 CASSLILRTDFNQPQHF
TRBJ2-1 TRBV18 CASSPIAGGLEFF
TRBJ1-3 TRBV9 CASTATGSGNTIYF
TRBJ2-5 TRBV5-1 CASSLDRETQYF
TRBJ1-3 TRBV5-1 CASSSQGQGTGNTIYF
TRBJ2-2 TRBV18 CASSPRAGELFF
TRBJ1-1 TRBV7-6 CASSSGQGRVGTEAFF
TRBJ1-2 TRBV30 CAWRQGANYGYTF
TRBJ2-7 TRBV18 CASSSNSGRGYEQYF
TRBJ2-7 TRBV10-3 CATSQNRERYEQYF
TRBJ2-7 TRBV6-5 CATKIGTKDYEQYF
TRBJ2-7 TRBV21-1 CARATLSYEQYF
TRBJ1-2 TRBV19 CATREGETLLGGYTF
TRBJ2-5 TRBV5-1 CASSLGAGDGETQYF
TRBJ2-5 TRBV11-1 CASSSGTGGETQYF
TRBJ2-3 TRBV13 CASSDTGEFVQDTQYF
TRBJ2-7 TRBV9 CASSVADTSGGKQYF
TRBJ1-5 TRBV30 CAWSGGRSDYQPQHF
TRBJ2-3 TRBV5-4 CASSQQLAGLGADTQYF
TRBJ2-1 TRBV7-2 CASRVAGGPQNEQFF
TRBJ2-3 TRBV30 CAWSAGSTDTQYF
TRBJ2-1 TRBV3-1/TRBV3-2 CASSHKGGRNEQFF
TRBJ2-1 TRBV3-1/TRBV3-2 CASSLTSGRTNEQFF
TRBJ1-4 TRBV9 CASSPRPGGPNEKLFF
TRBJ2-2 TRBV7-9 CASNPYRASGDGELFF
TRBJ1-1 TRBV18 CASSPLGGGFMNTEAFF
TRBJ2-1 TRBV10-1 CASDTSGSSYNEQFF
TRBJ2-2 TRBV18 CASSPGGITGELFF
TRBJ2-2 TRBV2 CASRTGGAGELFF
TRBJ2-2 TRBV5-1 CASSQGASGIAGELFF
TRBJ2-1 TRBV6-5 CASSPRGDAQFF
TRBJ2-1 TRBV5-6 CASSPQGGSGNEQFF
TRBJ2-2 TRBV6-2/TRBV6-3 CASSASGSLGELFF
TRBJ2-1 TRBV27 CASSVGTADNEQFF
TRBJ2-7 TRBV3-1/TRBV3-2 CASSQDPWSSSYEQYF
TRBJ2-1 TRBV27 CASSRTSGPYNEQFF
TRBJ1-1 TRBV2 CASSEAVFAFF
TRBJ2-1 TRBV6-5 CASSARLAGTGEQFF
TRBJ1-4 TRBV19 CASSIRGAEDEKLFF
TRBJ1-6 TRBV6-1 CASSAVRVDSPLHF
TRBJ2-7 TRBV12-3/TRBV12-4 CASSLVGPHQYF
TRBJ2-3 TRBV3-1/TRBV3-2 CASSSRAGTDTQYF
TRBJ1-4 TRBV2 CANSRAAGEKLFF
TRBJ2-1 TRBV4-2 CASSQAGGREQFF
TRBJ1-2 TRBV28 CASSSPAWQGGGYTF
TRBJ2-2 TRBV5-1 CASSLVIGTGGSGELFF
TRBJ2-7 TRBV6-2/TRBV6-3 CASSRSGRAREQYF
TRBJ1-4 TRBV18 CASRGQGLSTNEKLFF
TRBJ2-1 TRBV19 CASSIDGGANEQFF
TRBJ2-7 TRBV5-1 CASSLDGQAYEQYF
TRBJ2-3 TRBV7-3 CASSLNSGGDTQYF
TRBJ2-2 TRBV28 CASSLYGTDTGELFF
TRBJ2-5 TRBV5-1 CASSLAGGSGETQYF
TRBJ1-5 TRBV12-3/TRBV12-4 CASSYSYQPQHF